This entry lists 18 T cell receptor beta chains sequenced from one sample in a study of cytomegalovirus exposure and HLA in healthy donors. This table comes from immunoSEQ multiplex PCR, and its TCRdb copy is limited to in-frame clones, with some not included. The profile shows 110,000 to 150,000 clones, almost 90% of them singletons. The material sequenced was PBMCs. The receptors were gathered from a young woman in good health and CMV-seropositive.

The rearrangement uses TRBV4-1 and TRBJ2-3, with D perhaps TRBD2 (6 bases). CDR3 length equals 15 residues. Trimming stripped 1 base from V and 6 bases from J, with 14 bases between. Germline CDR1 is MGHRA and CDR2 is YSYEKL. The CDR3 bases are TGCGCCAGCAGCCAAGTGGCGGGGACGATGGATACGCAGTATTTT. Its translation is CASSQVAGTMDTQYF.

The V call is TRBV7-9, the J call TRBJ2-3; the match to TRBD2 covers 7 bases. This CDR3 comprises 14 residues. V gave up 5 bases and J gave up 2 bases; unmatched junction bases: 4. The germline V gene encodes CDR1 SEHNR and CDR2 FQNEAQ (reference sequence). CDR3 nucleotides: TGTGCCAGCAGCCCCGGGGGGTACACAGATACGCAGTATTTT. Its translation is CASSPGGYTDTQYF.

There are a few counts of this clone. The identical CDR3 is also encoded by other nucleotide sequences in the sample. The J gene is TRBJ1-5, the V gene TRBV5-4; D call uncertain. The CDR3 is 16 residues long. CDR1 and CDR2 (germline): SGHNT, YYREEE (reference sequence). V gave up 0 bases and J gave up 0 bases, with 10 bases separating them. The CDR3 spells CASSLGAPDSNQPQHF. The CDR3 region has the DNA TGTGCCAGCAGCTTGGGAGCCCCCGATAGCAATCAGCCCCAGCATTTT.

The V and J genes are TRBV28 and TRBJ1-1; 10 bases align to TRBD1. Germline values: CDR1 MDHEN, CDR2 SYDVKM. This CDR3 has 17 amino acids. V lost 2 bases to trimming and J lost 3 bases; unmatched junction nucleotides: 9. Here the CDR3 reads CASSLGLRTGGHTEAFF. CDR3 nucleotide sequence: TGTGCCAGCAGTTTAGGGCTAAGGACAGGGGGACACACTGAAGCTTTCTTT. Variable domain in full (rest from reference TRBV28 and TRBJ1-1): DVKVTQSSRYLVKRTGEKVFLECVQDMDHENMFWYRQDPGLGLRLIYFSYDVKMKEKGDIPEGYSVSREKKERFSLILESASTNQTSMYLCASSLGLRTGGHTEAFFGQGTRLTVV.

CDR3 sequence: CASRGTAYGYTF. The CDR3 region has the DNA TGTGCCAGCAGAGGGACAGCCTATGGCTACACCTTC. This chain joins TRBV2 and TRBJ1-2; TRBD1 matches at 7 bases. From germline, CDR1 is SNHLY and CDR2 FYNNEI. The CDR3 totals 12 residues. J gave up 4 bases and V 6 bases, and 2 bases lay outside the gene matches.

This clone occurred a few times. The CDR3 DNA is TGTGCCTGGAGAGAGTGGGGCCAGGGTACGAAGAATACGCAGTATTTT. It translates to CAWREWGQGTKNTQYF. The chain is built from TRBV30 and TRBJ2-3; TRBD1 is a possible D gene (5 bases). Trimming took 3 bases from V and 7 from J, leaving 23 bases between them. The CDR3 covers 16 residues. Germline V lookup: CDR1 GTSNPN, CDR2 SVGIG (reference sequence).

The rearrangement uses TRBV5-1 and TRBJ2-2; D might be TRBD1 (6 bases). Germline loops: CDR1 SGHRS, CDR2 YFSETQ. The germline V and J ends were trimmed by 4 bases and 5 bases, with 15 bases remaining between them. The CDR3 length is 15 residues. CDR3 sequence (DNA): TGCGCCAGCAGCGTGCAGACAGGCAGGACCGGGGAGCTGTTTTTT. Amino acid sequence: CASSVQTGRTGELFF.

This chain uses TRBV27 with TRBJ2-7; TRBD1 matches 7 bases. With V trimmed by 5 bases and J by 0 bases, 7 bases remained unmatched. Germline V gene sequence: CDR1 MNHEY, CDR2 SMNVEV (reference sequence). CDR3 size: 15 residues. The CDR3 sequence: CASSPGQHISYEQYF. As DNA, the CDR3 is TGTGCCAGCAGTCCGGGACAGCATATCTCCTACGAGCAGTACTTC.

The chain couples TRBV19 to TRBJ2-7; 10 nucleotides agree with TRBD1. The V segment lost 5 bases and the J segment 6 bases; nucleotides outside the gene matches: 7. CDR3 length: 14 amino acids. In germline, CDR1 is LNHDA, CDR2 SQIVND (reference sequence). CDR3 protein: CASSGDRGRGEQYF. The CDR3 region has the DNA TGTGCCAGTAGTGGGGACAGGGGTCGTGGCGAGCAGTACTTC.

The chain couples TRBV29-1 to TRBJ2-3; possibly TRBD2 for D (5 bases). The length of the CDR3 is 11 residues. The germline gives CDR1 SQVTM, CDR2 ANQGSEA. CDR3 in amino acids: CTHGELDTQYF. As DNA, the CDR3 is TGCACCCATGGGGAGTTGGATACGCAGTATTTT.

The genes are TRBV5-1 and TRBJ1-4, with a possible D match to TRBD1 (5 bases). Germline lookup yields CDR1 SGHRS and CDR2 YFSETQ. Trimming pared 0 bases from V and 7 bases from J, leaving 16 bases between. The CDR3 sequence is 16 residues long. This chain's CDR3 is CASSLAGNRQGEKLFF. CDR3 nucleotides: TGCGCCAGCAGCTTGGCCGGTAACAGGCAGGGTGAAAAACTGTTTTTT.

The CDR3 DNA is TGCGCCAGCAGCAACAGGGGAACTAATGAAAAACTGTTTTTT. This encodes CASSNRGTNEKLFF. The chain employs TRBV5-1 and TRBJ1-4; TRBD1 agrees at 7 bases. The trim removed 4 bases at V and 1 base at J, leaving 1 base unmatched. This CDR3 is 14 amino acids long. CDR1 and CDR2 (germline): SGHRS, YFSETQ.

The chain combines TRBV14 with TRBJ2-7, with D tentatively TRBD1 (6 bases). V was shortened by 3 bases and J by 7 bases, with 19 bases between the two germline ends. CDR3 length: 15 amino acids. CDR1 is SGHDN and CDR2 is FVKESK in the germline V gene. The CDR3 DNA sequence: TGTGCCAGCAGCCAGGGTGACAGGCCTACGAGGGAGCAGTACTTC. Encoded protein: CASSQGDRPTREQYF.

This clone was recorded once. The chain combines TRBV18 with TRBJ2-2, with D possibly being TRBD1 (5 bases). Germline V gene lookup returns CDR1 KGHSH and CDR2 LQKENI. The CDR3 runs 16 residues. Trimming removed 4 bases from V and 0 bases from J, with 12 bases in between. The CDR3 here is CASSQRDSPNTGELFF. The CDR3 DNA sequence: TGTGCCAGCTCACAGAGAGACAGCCCGAACACCGGGGAGCTGTTTTTT. The full variable domain, with the rest looked up from reference TRBV18 and TRBJ2-2, is NAGVMQNPRHLVRRRGQEARLRCSPMKGHSHVYWYRQLPEEGLKFMVYLQKENIIDESGMPKERFSAEFPKEGPSILRIQQVVRGDSAAYFCASSQRDSPNTGELFFGEGSRLTVL.

The V and J genes are TRBV15 and TRBJ1-5, with D possibly being TRBD1 (5 bases). Deletions cut 1 base from V and 3 bases from J, with 7 bases between. Germline lookup yields CDR1 LNHNV and CDR2 YYDKDF (reference sequence). This CDR3 is built from 14 residues. CDR3 protein: CATSRGQFNQPQHF. CDR3 in DNA: TGTGCCACCAGCAGAGGACAGTTCAATCAGCCCCAGCATTTT.

The rearrangement joins TRBV27 to TRBJ2-7, with 7 bases that match TRBD2. The CDR3 is 16 residues long. V trimming: 5 bases; J trimming: 2 bases; junction bases outside the gene matches: 12. Germline CDR1 MNHEY, CDR2 SMNVEV (reference sequence). This CDR3 reads CASSPPERGSTYEQYF. For the CDR3, the DNA is TGTGCCAGCAGTCCCCCCGAGCGGGGATCTACCTACGAGCAGTACTTC.

V gene TRBV5-4 combines with J gene TRBJ2-1; tentative D call: TRBD2 (6 bases). Trimming took 2 bases from V and 7 from J, leaving 16 bases between them. CDR1 and CDR2 from the germline V gene are SGHNT and YYREEE (reference sequence). The CDR3 contains 15 residues. This chain's CDR3 is CASSFTTGLPNEQFF. CDR3 DNA: TGTGCCAGCAGCTTTACGACGGGACTTCCAAATGAGCAGTTCTTC.

The J gene is TRBJ2-1, the V gene TRBV5-1, with 7 bases identical to TRBD1. This CDR3 contains 14 residues. Trimming cost V 3 bases and J 6 bases; bases outside gene matches: 6. Per germline, CDR1 SGHRS and CDR2 YFSETQ. DNA of the CDR3: TGCGCCAGCAGCTGGACAGGACAGTTCAATGAGCAGTTCTTC. Its protein is CASSWTGQFNEQFF.